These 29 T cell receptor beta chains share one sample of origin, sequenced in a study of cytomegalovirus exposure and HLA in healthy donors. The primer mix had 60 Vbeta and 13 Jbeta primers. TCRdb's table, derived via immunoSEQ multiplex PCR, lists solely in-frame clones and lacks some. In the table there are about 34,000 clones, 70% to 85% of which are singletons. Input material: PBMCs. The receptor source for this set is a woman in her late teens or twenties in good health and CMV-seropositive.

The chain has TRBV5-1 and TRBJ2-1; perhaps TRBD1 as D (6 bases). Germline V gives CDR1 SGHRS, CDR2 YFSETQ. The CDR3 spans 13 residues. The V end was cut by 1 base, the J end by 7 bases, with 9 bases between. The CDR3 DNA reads TGCGCCAGCAGCTTGACAGGGTGGAATGAGCAGTTCTTC. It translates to CASSLTGWNEQFF.

CDR3 sequence: CASSKRGVGTNSYNEQFF. CDR3 in DNA: TGTGCCAGCAGCAAAAGGGGCGTGGGGACAAACAGCTACAATGAGCAGTTCTTC. The chain uses TRBV21-1 and TRBJ2-1; the table's D call, TRBD1, has no DNA check behind it. TRBV21-1 is described as a pseudogene. The CDR3 runs 18 residues.

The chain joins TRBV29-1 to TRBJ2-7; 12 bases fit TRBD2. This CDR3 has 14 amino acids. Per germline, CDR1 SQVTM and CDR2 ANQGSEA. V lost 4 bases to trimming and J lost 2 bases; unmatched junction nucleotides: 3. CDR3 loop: CSVALAGGPYEQYF. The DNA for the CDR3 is TGCAGCGTTGCCCTAGCGGGAGGGCCCTACGAGCAGTACTTC.

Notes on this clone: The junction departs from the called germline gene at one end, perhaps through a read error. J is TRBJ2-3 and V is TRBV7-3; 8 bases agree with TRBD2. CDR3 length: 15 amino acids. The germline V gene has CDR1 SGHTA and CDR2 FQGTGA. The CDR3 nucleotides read TGTGTCAGCAGCCCTGAGATAGCGGGGACAGATACGCAGTATTTT. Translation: CVSSPEIAGTDTQYF.

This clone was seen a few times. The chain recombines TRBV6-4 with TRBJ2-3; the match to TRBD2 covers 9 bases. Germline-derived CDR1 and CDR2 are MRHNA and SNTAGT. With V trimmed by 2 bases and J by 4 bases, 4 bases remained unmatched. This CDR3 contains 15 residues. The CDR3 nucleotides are TGTGCCAGCAGTGACCAAGCGGGAGGAGCAGATACGCAGTATTTT. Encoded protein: CASSDQAGGADTQYF.

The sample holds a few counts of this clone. This CDR3 is CASSAPGDSLVFF. CDR3 coding DNA: TGTGCCAGCAGTGCCCCCGGCGACAGCTTGGTTTTCTTT. The V gene is TRBV6-1, the J gene TRBJ1-1; possible D gene TRBD1, 5 bases. This CDR3 contains 13 residues. Trimming left V 4 bases short and J 13 bases short, with 19 bases between. Germline assignment: CDR1 MNHNS and CDR2 SASEGT.

CDR3 protein: CSVEVDVHLAHGYTF. The CDR3 nucleotides read TGCAGCGTTGAAGTTGATGTACATCTAGCTCATGGCTACACCTTC. The chain joins TRBV29-1 to TRBJ1-2; D unclear. Germline assignment: CDR1 SQVTM and CDR2 ANQGSEA. V was trimmed by 1 base and J by 6 bases, leaving 18 bases between them. This CDR3 region has 15 residues.

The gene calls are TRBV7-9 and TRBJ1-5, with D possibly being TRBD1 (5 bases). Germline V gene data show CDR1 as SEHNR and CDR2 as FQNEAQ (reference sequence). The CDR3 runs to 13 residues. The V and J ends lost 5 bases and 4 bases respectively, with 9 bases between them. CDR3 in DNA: TGTGCCAGCAGCCCCGGACAAAATCAGCCCCAGCATTTT. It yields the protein CASSPGQNQPQHF.

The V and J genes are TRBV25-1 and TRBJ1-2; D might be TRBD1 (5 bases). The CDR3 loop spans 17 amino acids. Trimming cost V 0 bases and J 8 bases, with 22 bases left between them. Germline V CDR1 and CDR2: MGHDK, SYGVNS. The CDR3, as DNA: TGTGCCAGCAGTGAATATCAGGCGGATACCGGGGGGGGAGGCTACACCTTC. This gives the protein CASSEYQADTGGGGYTF.

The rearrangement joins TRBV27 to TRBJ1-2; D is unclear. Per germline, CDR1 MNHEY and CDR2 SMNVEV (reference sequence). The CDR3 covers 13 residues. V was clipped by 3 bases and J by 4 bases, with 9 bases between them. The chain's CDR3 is CASSFQGGYGYTF. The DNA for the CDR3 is TGTGCCAGCAGTTTCCAAGGCGGCTATGGCTACACCTTC.

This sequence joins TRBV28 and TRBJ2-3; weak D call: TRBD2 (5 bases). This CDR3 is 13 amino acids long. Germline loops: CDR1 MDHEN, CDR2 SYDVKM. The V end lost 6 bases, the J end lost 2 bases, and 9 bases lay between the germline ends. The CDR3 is CASRDFLTDTQYF. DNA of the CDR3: TGTGCCAGCAGGGACTTCCTCACAGATACGCAGTATTTT. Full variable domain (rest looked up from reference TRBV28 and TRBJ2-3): DVKVTQSSRYLVKRTGEKVFLECVQDMDHENMFWYRQDPGLGLRLIYFSYDVKMKEKGDIPEGYSVSREKKERFSLILESASTNQTSMYLCASRDFLTDTQYFGPGTRLTVL.

CDR3 bases: TGTGCCAGCTCACCATCGCCGGGACAGAGGAACACTGAAGCTTTCTTT. Protein product: CASSPSPGQRNTEAFF. The chain couples TRBV18 to TRBJ1-1; 7 nucleotides agree with TRBD1. CDR3 length: 16 residues. V lost 2 bases to trimming and J lost 1 base; unmatched junction nucleotides: 7. The germline CDR1 and CDR2 sequences are KGHSH and LQKENI.

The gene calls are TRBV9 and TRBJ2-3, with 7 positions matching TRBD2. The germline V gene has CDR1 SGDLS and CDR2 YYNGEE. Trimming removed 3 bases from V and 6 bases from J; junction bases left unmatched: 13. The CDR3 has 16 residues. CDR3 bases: TGTGCCAGCAGCGCGCTGCGGGCGGGAGTAAGTGATACGCAGTATTTT. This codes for CASSALRAGVSDTQYF.

The CDR3 nucleotides read TGTGCCACCACTCCCACCAGCGGCAGTCCCTCCTACGAGCAGTACTTC. Protein product: CATTPTSGSPSYEQYF. This rearrangement joins TRBV19 to TRBJ2-7, with D tentatively TRBD2 (5 bases). The CDR3 extends over 16 amino acids. Per germline, CDR1 LNHDA and CDR2 SQIVND (reference sequence). V dropped 10 bases and J dropped 0 bases, with 22 bases sitting between them.

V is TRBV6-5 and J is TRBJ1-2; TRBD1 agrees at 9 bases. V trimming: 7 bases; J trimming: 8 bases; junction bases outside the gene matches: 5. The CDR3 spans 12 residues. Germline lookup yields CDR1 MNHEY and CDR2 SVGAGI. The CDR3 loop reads CASKQGAEGYTF. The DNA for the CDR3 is TGTGCCAGCAAACAGGGGGCGGAGGGCTACACCTTC.

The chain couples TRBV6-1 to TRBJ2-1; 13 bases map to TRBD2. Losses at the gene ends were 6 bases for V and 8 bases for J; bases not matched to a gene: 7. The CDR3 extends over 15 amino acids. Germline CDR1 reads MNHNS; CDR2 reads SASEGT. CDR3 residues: CASSSGLAGLYEQFF. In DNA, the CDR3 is TGTGCCAGCAGCTCGGGACTAGCGGGGTTGTATGAGCAGTTCTTC.

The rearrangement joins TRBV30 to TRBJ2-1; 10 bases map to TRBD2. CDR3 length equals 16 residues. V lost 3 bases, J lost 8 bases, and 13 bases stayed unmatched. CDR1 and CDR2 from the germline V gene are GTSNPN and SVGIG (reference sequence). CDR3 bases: TGTGCCTGGAGCCGTTCTGGGAGCGGGAGGGCCGATGAGCAGTTCTTC. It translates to CAWSRSGSGRADEQFF.

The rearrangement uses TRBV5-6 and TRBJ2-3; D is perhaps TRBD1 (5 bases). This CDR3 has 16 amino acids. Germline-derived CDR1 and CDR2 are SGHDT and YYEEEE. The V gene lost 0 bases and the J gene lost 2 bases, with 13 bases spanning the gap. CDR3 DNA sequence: TGTGCCAGCAGCTTGGTTGTTGGACACATCACAGATACGCAGTATTTT. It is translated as CASSLVVGHITDTQYF. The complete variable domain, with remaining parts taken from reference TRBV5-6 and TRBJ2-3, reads DAGVTQSPTHLIKTRGQQVTLRCSPKSGHDTVSWYQQALGQGPQFIFQYYEEEERQRGNFPDRFSGHQFPNYSSELNVNALLLGDSALYLCASSLVVGHITDTQYFGPGTRLTVL.

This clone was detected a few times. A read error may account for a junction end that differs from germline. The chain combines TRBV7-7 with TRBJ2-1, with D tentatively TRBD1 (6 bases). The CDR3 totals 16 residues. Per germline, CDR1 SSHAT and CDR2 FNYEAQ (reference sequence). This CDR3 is CASTAPPGQSSNEQFF. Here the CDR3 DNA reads TGTGCTAGCACCGCCCCACCGGGACAATCATCCAATGAGCAGTTCTTC.

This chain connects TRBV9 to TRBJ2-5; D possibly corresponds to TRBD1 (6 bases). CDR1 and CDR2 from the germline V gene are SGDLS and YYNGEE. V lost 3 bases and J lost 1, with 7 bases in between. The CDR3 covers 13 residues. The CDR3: CASSADSQETQYF. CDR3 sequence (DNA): TGTGCCAGCAGCGCGGACAGCCAAGAGACCCAGTACTTC. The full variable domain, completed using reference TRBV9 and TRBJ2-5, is DSGVTQTPKHLITATGQRVTLRCSPRSGDLSVYWYQQSLDQGLQFLIQYYNGEERAKGNILERFSAQQFPDLHSELNLSSLELGDSALYFCASSADSQETQYFGPGTRLLVL.

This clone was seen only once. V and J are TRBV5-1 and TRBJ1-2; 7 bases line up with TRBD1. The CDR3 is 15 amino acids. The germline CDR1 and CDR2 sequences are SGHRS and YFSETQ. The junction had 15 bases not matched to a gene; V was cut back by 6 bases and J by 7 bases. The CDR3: CASNPLTGDFSGYTF. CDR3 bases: TGCGCCAGCAACCCGCTAACAGGGGATTTTAGTGGCTACACCTTC. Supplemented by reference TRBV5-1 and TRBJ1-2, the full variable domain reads KAGVTQTPRYLIKTRGQQVTLSCSPISGHRSVSWYQQTPGQGLQFLFEYFSETQRNKGNFPGRFSGRQFSNSRSEMNVSTLELGDSALYLCASNPLTGDFSGYTFGSGTRLTVV.

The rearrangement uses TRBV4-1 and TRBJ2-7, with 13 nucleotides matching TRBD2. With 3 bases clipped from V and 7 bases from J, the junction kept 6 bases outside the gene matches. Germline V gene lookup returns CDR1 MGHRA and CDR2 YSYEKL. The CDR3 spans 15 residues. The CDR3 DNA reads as TGCGCCAGCAGCCACGGGACTAGCGGGACTCGGGAGCAGTACTTC. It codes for CASSHGTSGTREQYF.

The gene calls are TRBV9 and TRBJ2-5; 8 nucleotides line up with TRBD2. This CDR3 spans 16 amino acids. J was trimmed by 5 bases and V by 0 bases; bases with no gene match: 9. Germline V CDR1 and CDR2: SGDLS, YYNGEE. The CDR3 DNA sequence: TGTGCCAGCAGCGTAGGGCTGCGGGGGGTCGGGGAGACCCAGTACTTC. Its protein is CASSVGLRGVGETQYF.

DNA for the CDR3: TGTGCCATCAGTGGGAAGGGAACCGGGGGCTACGAGCAGTACTTC. This translates into CAISGKGTGGYEQYF. The rearrangement joins TRBV10-3 to TRBJ2-7; TRBD2 might be the D (6 bases). There are 15 residues in the CDR3. Looked up from germline, CDR1 is ENHRY and CDR2 is SYGVKD. Trimming removed 4 bases at V and 3 bases at J, with 16 bases between.

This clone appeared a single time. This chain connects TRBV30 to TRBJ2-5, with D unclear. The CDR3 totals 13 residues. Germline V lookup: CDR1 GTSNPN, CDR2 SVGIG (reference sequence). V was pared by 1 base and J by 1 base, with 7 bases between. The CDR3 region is CAWSGASQETQYF. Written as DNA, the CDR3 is TGTGCCTGGAGTGGTGCTAGCCAAGAGACCCAGTACTTC.

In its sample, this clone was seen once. The CDR3 nucleotides read TGCGCCAGCAGCTTGGAGGCAGGATGGAACACTGAAGCTTTCTTT. Its translation: CASSLEAGWNTEAFF. The chain has TRBV5-1 and TRBJ1-1; D unresolved. The V gene's germline CDR1 is SGHRS and CDR2 YFSETQ. Trimming cost V 0 bases and J 1 base, with 10 bases left between them. The length of the CDR3 is 15 residues.

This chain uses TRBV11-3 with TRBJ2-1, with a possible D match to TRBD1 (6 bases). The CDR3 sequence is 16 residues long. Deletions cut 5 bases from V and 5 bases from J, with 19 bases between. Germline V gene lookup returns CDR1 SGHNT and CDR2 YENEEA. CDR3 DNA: TGTGCCAGCAGCCCCTACCGTGGGGGCCCCCACAATGAGCAGTTCTTC. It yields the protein CASSPYRGGPHNEQFF.

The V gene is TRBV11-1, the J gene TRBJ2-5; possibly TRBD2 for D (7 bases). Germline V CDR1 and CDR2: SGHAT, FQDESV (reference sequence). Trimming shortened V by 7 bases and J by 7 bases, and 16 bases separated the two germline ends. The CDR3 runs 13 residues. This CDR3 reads CASKGGDVRTQYF. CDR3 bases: TGTGCCAGCAAGGGGGGGGATGTAAGGACCCAGTACTTC.

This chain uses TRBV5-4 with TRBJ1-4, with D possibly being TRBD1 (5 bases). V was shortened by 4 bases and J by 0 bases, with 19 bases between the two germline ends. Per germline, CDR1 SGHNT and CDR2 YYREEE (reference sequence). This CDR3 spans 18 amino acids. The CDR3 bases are TGTGCCAGCAGCCCACGTTCCCTGTCGACAGCAACTAATGAAAAACTGTTTTTT. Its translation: CASSPRSLSTATNEKLFF.